The next 8 T cell receptor beta chains were all read from a single sample in a study of T cell responses to AZD1222 COVID-19 vaccine (dated by TCRdb to the early 2020s). Library creation used the immunoSEQ multiplex PCR assay. Drawn from immuneACCESS, this table holds only the in-frame rearrangements with V and J called that TCRdb kept. Clones are partly lost; checked studies trace under half to an unresolved V gene and leave the rest unexplained. This sample comprises around 150,000 clones, 94% of them detected only once. Roughly 4.6% of the sample belongs to the ten largest clones. The sample's time point, from its label and the paper: about 28 days (+/-7) after the second vaccine dose. Source: peripheral blood, taken 28 days after the second AZD1222 dose. The receptor set was obtained from an adult who received the AZD1222 COVID-19 vaccine.

Worth noting for this clone: Other DNA variants within this sample encode the same CDR3. The J gene is TRBJ1-1, the V gene TRBV12-3 or TRBV12-4, with a tentative D call TRBD1 (5 bases). V dropped 3 bases and J dropped 4 bases, with 9 bases sitting between them. There are 13 residues in the CDR3. The CDR3 region has the DNA TGTGCCAGCAGTTTCGGGGGGATCACTGAAGCTTTCTTT. It encodes CASSFGGITEAFF.

This chain uses TRBV7-2 with TRBJ2-7; 8 nucleotides line up with TRBD1. The CDR3 is made up of 14 amino acids. In germline, CDR1 is SGHTA, CDR2 FQGNSA. J gave up 2 bases and V 6 bases, and 6 bases lay outside the gene matches. The CDR3 DNA reads TGTGCCAGCAGAGCGGACAGGGCGACCTACGAGCAGTACTTC. Its protein is CASRADRATYEQYF.

The rearrangement joins TRBV19 to TRBJ2-7; D is possibly TRBD2 (5 bases). Germline V gene lookup returns CDR1 LNHDA and CDR2 SQIVND (reference sequence). V was pared by 3 bases and J by 2 bases, with 11 bases between. The length of the CDR3 is 14 residues. The CDR3 sequence is CASSISMGAYEQYF. CDR3 sequence (DNA): TGTGCCAGTAGTATCTCCATGGGAGCCTACGAGCAGTACTTC. Combining the CDR3 with reference TRBV19 and TRBJ2-7 gives the whole variable domain DGGITQSPKYLFRKEGQNVTLSCEQNLNHDAMYWYRQDPGQGLRLIYYSQIVNDFQKGDIAEGYSVSREKKESFPLTVTSAQKNPTAFYLCASSISMGAYEQYFGPGTRLTVT.

This chain links TRBV18 with TRBJ1-1; tentative D call: TRBD1 (6 bases). V was pared by 0 bases and J by 0 bases, with 11 bases between. This CDR3 has 16 amino acids. The V gene's germline CDR1 is KGHSH and CDR2 LQKENI. CDR3 loop: CASSPPGRGMNTEAFF. The CDR3 bases are TGTGCCAGCTCACCACCTGGGAGGGGGATGAACACTGAAGCTTTCTTT.

V is TRBV7-2 and J is TRBJ2-5; D may be TRBD2 (5 bases). Germline assignment: CDR1 SGHTA and CDR2 FQGNSA. The V end lost 2 bases, the J end lost 5 bases, and 15 bases lay between the germline ends. The CDR3 is 15 residues long. The CDR3 region is CASSLIRRSGETQYF. The CDR3 DNA reads as TGTGCCAGCAGCTTAATACGTCGGTCGGGGGAGACCCAGTACTTC.

The rearrangement links TRBV7-9 to TRBJ1-1; D perhaps matches TRBD1 (6 bases). The ends were cut back, 4 bases at V and 7 bases at J, with 16 bases in the middle. Germline V gene sequence: CDR1 SEHNR, CDR2 FQNEAQ (reference sequence). CDR3 length equals 14 residues. The CDR3 sequence: CASSSTDRTIEAFF. DNA for the CDR3: TGTGCCAGCAGCTCCACAGACAGGACAATTGAAGCTTTCTTT.

The gene calls are TRBV6-1 and TRBJ1-3; a weak D match, TRBD1 (5 bases). The V end was cut by 3 bases, the J end by 4 bases, with 10 bases between. This CDR3 spans 14 amino acids. CDR1 is MNHNS and CDR2 is SASEGT in the germline V gene. The CDR3: CASSDRARGNTIYF. In DNA form, the CDR3 reads TGTGCCAGCAGTGACAGGGCTCGGGGAAACACCATATATTTT.

Only one count was recorded for this clone. The chain recombines TRBV30 with TRBJ1-1, with TRBD1 identical over 8 bases. Germline values: CDR1 GTSNPN, CDR2 SVGIG (reference sequence). Losses at the gene ends were 1 base for V and 1 base for J; bases not matched to a gene: 5. This CDR3 is built from 15 residues. The CDR3 region is CAWSGGQGGNTEAFF. In DNA form, the CDR3 reads TGTGCCTGGAGTGGCGGACAGGGTGGGAACACTGAAGCTTTCTTT.